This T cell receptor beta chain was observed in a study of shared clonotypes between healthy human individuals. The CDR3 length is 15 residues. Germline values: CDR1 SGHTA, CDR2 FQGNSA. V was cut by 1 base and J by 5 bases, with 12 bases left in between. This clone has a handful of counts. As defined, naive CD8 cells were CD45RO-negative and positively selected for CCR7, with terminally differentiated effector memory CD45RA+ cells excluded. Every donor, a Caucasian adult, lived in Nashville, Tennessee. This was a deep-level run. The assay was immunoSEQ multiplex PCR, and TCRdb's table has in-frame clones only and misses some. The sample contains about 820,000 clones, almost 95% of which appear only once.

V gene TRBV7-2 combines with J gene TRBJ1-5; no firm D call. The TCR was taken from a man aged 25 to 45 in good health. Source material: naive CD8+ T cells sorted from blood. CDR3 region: CASSLVGQGDQPQHF. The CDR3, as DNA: TGTGCCAGCAGCTTAGTTGGGCAAGGAGATCAGCCCCAGCATTTT.